Listed below are T cell receptor beta chains from one sample, sequenced in a study of T cell changes during pregnancy in multiple sclerosis. Clones were sequenced by immunoSEQ multiplex PCR, and TCRdb holds only the in-frame ones, with some missing. The table lists 20,000 to 25,000 clones, around 86% of them singletons, with 8% in the top ten. The source material was CD8+ T cells from peripheral blood mononuclear cells, sampled in the first trimester of pregnancy. These receptors were collected from a female donor in good health, enrolled as a control in a pregnancy study. Each CDR3 is given with its conserved first and last residue. The D gene is left open where the match is weak. Expanded clones are given a class, and other clones once, few, many or no size at all.

TGCGCCAGCAGCCAAGCAAGGGAGACCTACGAGCAGTACTTC	CASSQARETYEQYF	.	TRBV4-3	TRBJ2-7	.
TGTGCCAGAAGCTTGGGGAAGCGGGGGCCTCTTGGGGATACGCAGTATTTT	CARSLGKRGPLGDTQYF	TRBD2	TRBV5-3	TRBJ2-3	.
TGTGCCAGCAGCTTTATTGCTGAAGCTTTCTTT	CASSFIAEAFF	.	TRBV5-5	TRBJ1-1	.
TGTGCCAGCAGTCCCCAGGGAAACACTGAAGCTTTCTTT	CASSPQGNTEAFF	.	TRBV7-9	TRBJ1-1	few
TGTGCCAGCAGTCACCAGGACTTCTACAATGAGCAGTTCTTC	CASSHQDFYNEQFF	.	TRBV6-1	TRBJ2-1	.
TGTGCCAGCAGCCAGACGCCGGGACAGGCTCTCGAGCAGTACTTC	CASSQTPGQALEQYF	TRBD1	TRBV5-6	TRBJ2-7	.
TGTGCCAGCATGCGGCAGAACTACGAGCAGTACTTC	CASMRQNYEQYF	.	TRBV2	TRBJ2-7	.
TGCGCCAGCAGCCAACCGGGACAGGGGGCTCGGGGCTACACCTTC	CASSQPGQGARGYTF	TRBD1	TRBV4-3	TRBJ1-2	once
TGTGCCAGCAGCCCCGACGCGGGGTACGAGCAGTACTTC	CASSPDAGYEQYF	.	TRBV5-4	TRBJ2-7	once
TGCGCCAGCAGCCAAGTTCAGGGAGGGCGGTCACCCCTCCACTTT	CASSQVQGGRSPLHF	.	TRBV4-3	TRBJ1-6	few
TGCGCCAGCAGCCCCTCAGGGAGGGGGACTGAAGCTTTCTTT	CASSPSGRGTEAFF	.	TRBV4-3	TRBJ1-1	.
TGTGCCAGCAGTTCCCCCCCCGGGACAGGCAATCAGCCCCAGCATTTT	CASSSPPGTGNQPQHF	TRBD1	TRBV28	TRBJ1-5	.
TGTGCCAGCAGCTTAGCGAGGGCGGGCAAAATCGCTGGCTACACCTTC	CASSLARAGKIAGYTF	.	TRBV7-8	TRBJ1-2	.
TGTGCCAGCAGTGACCGGGACAGGGGGCTTCAGAACACTGAAGCTTTCTTT	CASSDRDRGLQNTEAFF	TRBD1	TRBV28	TRBJ1-1	.
TGTGCCAGCAGCCCAACATTCAGGGTATTTGACACTGAAGCTTTCTTT	CASSPTFRVFDTEAFF	.	TRBV14	TRBJ1-1	.
TGTGCCAGTGAAGCCGCACTAGCGGGAGGACCAGATACGCAGTATTTT	CASEAALAGGPDTQYF	TRBD2	TRBV19	TRBJ2-3	.
TGTGCCAGCAGTCAAAGGGACAGGGCCTACGAGCAGTACTTC	CASSQRDRAYEQYF	TRBD1	TRBV7-9	TRBJ2-7	.
TGTGCCAGCAGTGAAAAACGGGGGGGCAATGAGCAGTTCTTC	CASSEKRGGNEQFF	TRBD2	TRBV6-1	TRBJ2-1	.
TGTGCCAGCAGCCAAGCGGGGAACTCCTACAATGAGCAGTTCTTC	CASSQAGNSYNEQFF	.	TRBV4-2	TRBJ2-1	.
TGTGCCAGCAGCCTGCGGGGGGCGGCCACTGAAGCTTTCTTT	CASSLRGAATEAFF	.	TRBV27	TRBJ1-1	.
TGTGCCAGCAGTTTATCCGGCACAGATACGCAGTATTTT	CASSLSGTDTQYF	.	TRBV27	TRBJ2-3	.
TGTGCCACCGAGCTCAGCGGAAATGAGCAGTTCTTC	CATELSGNEQFF	.	TRBV28	TRBJ2-1	.
TGCGCCAGCAGCCCGGGGGGGGTCATGAACACCGGGGAGCTGTTTTTT	CASSPGGVMNTGELFF	TRBD2	TRBV4-3	TRBJ2-2	.
TGTGCCAGCAGCTTAGCGTTTCAGACAGTACCTTACAATGAGCAGTTCTTC	CASSLAFQTVPYNEQFF	.	TRBV7-2	TRBJ2-1	.
TGTGCCAGCAGCGGACAGGGGGCGTTTGGCTACACCTTC	CASSGQGAFGYTF	TRBD1	TRBV27	TRBJ1-2	.
TGTGCCAGCAGCTTGGTAGCGGGGGGAGAGTTCTTC	CASSLVAGGEFF	TRBD2	TRBV5-8	TRBJ2-1	.
TGTGCCAGCGCCGGGACACCATCCTACGAGCAGTACTTC	CASAGTPSYEQYF	.	TRBV19	TRBJ2-7	.
TGTGCCAGCAACGAGGGAGGGACCGGGGAGCTGTTTTTT	CASNEGGTGELFF	TRBD2	TRBV7-6	TRBJ2-2	.
TGCGCCAGCAGCTGGGAGGAGGGAGATACGCAGTATTTT	CASSWEEGDTQYF	.	TRBV5-1	TRBJ2-3	once
TGTGCCAGCCTGTCTGGGGCCAACGTCCTGACTTTC	CASLSGANVLTF	.	TRBV7-9	TRBJ2-6	once
TGTGCCAGCAGTTTATCGACAGGGAGCTATGGCTACACCTTC	CASSLSTGSYGYTF	TRBD1	TRBV27	TRBJ1-2	.